This TCR beta chain was sequenced in a study of tumor-infiltrating lymphocytes in localized non-small cell lung cancer. Study summary: The cohort mixed smokers and never-smokers, several histologies, and some post-neoadjuvant-chemotherapy samples. From each patient, both tumor and uninvolved lung, non-adjacent to tumor, were sampled.

This CDR3 comprises 12 residues. Germline-derived CDR1 and CDR2 are SQVTM and ANQGSEA. V lost 6 bases to trimming and J lost 2 bases, with 11 bases between them. Notes on this clone: Its antigen is currently unknown.

Libraries were prepared by immunoSEQ multiplex PCR; TCRdb keeps only in-frame clonotypes and omits some of them. This table has roughly 12,000 clones, roughly three quarters appearing once. Study results and caveats: TCRbeta sequencing showed higher T cell infiltration in tumors than uninvolved lung. T-cell fraction did not differ between immunotypes IM1 and IM2.

Sequenced input: uninvolved lung tissue not adjacent to the tumor. V is TRBV29-1 and J is TRBJ2-7; D call uncertain. The TCR comes from a human donor with non-small cell lung cancer. The CDR3 DNA reads TGCAGCGTCCAACTCGAAACCTACGAGCAGTACTTC. This sequence encodes CSVQLETYEQYF.